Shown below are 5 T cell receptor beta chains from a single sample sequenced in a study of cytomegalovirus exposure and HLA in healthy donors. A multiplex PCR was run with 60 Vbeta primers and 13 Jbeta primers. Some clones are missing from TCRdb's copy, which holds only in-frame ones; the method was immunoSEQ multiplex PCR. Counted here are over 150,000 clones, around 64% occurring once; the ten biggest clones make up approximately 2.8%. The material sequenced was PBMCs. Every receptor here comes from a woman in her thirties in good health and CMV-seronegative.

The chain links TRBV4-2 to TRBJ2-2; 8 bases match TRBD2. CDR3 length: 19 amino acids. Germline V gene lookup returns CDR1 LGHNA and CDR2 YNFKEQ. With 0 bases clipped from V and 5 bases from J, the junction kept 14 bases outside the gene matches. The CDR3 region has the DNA TGTGCCAGCAGCCAAGACTATGCTGGTCGGGGGGGGTGGACCGGGGAGCTGTTTTTT. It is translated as CASSQDYAGRGGWTGELFF.

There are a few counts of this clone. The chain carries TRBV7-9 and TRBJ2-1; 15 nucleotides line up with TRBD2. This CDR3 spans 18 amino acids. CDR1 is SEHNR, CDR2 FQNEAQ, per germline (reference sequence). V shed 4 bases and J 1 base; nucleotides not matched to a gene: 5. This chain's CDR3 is CASSWTSGRAYSYNEQFF. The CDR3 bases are TGTGCCAGCAGCTGGACTAGCGGGAGGGCCTATTCCTACAATGAGCAGTTCTTC.

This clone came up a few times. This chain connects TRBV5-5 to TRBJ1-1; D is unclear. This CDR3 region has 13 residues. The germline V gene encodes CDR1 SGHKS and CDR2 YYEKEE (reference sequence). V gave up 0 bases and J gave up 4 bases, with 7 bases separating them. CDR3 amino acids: CASSLGPVTEAFF. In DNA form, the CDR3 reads TGTGCCAGCAGCTTGGGGCCAGTCACTGAAGCTTTCTTT.

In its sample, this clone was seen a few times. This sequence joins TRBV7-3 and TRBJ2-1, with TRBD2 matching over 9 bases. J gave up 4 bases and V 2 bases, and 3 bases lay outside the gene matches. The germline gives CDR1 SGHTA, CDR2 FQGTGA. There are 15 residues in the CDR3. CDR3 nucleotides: TGTGCCAGCAGCTTAGAGCGGGGGGCGTACAATGAGCAGTTCTTC. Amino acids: CASSLERGAYNEQFF.

The CDR3 sequence: CASSADQPQHF. CDR3 nucleotide sequence: TGTGCCAGCAGTGCCGATCAGCCCCAGCATTTT. The V call is TRBV6-1, the J call TRBJ1-5, with D unresolved. The V end was cut by 4 bases, the J end by 5 bases, with 3 bases between. Germline lookup yields CDR1 MNHNS and CDR2 SASEGT. This CDR3 has 11 residues.